This T cell receptor beta chain was sequenced in a study of cytomegalovirus exposure and HLA in healthy donors. Study results and caveats: Altogether, some 170 TCR beta chains were recorded as cytomegalovirus-associated. Within an earlier analysis, most TCR beta V segments proved productive either about 90% or about 30% of the time.

PCR primers comprised 60 Vbeta and 13 Jbeta primers. This table comes from immunoSEQ multiplex PCR, and its TCRdb copy is limited to in-frame clones, with some not included. This sample has 60,000 to 90,000 clones; around two thirds occur once, and the top ten carry roughly 10%. Deletions cut 11 bases from V and 1 base from J, with 18 bases between. The germline V gene encodes CDR1 WSHSY and CDR2 SAAADI. The CDR3 covers 14 residues. Comment on this clone: The target antigen is unknown.

Sequenced: PBMCs. This TCR derives from a woman between 45 and 60 years old in good health and CMV-seropositive. This rearrangement joins TRBV10-2 to TRBJ2-7, with D maybe TRBD2 (6 bases). CDR3 bases: TGCGCCTCCAAGAGATGGGGGGTTTCCTACGAGCAGTACTTC. Translating gives CASKRWGVSYEQYF.